This TCR beta chain was sequenced during a study of sequential checkpoint blockade in melanoma (dated 2019 in TCRdb). A note on the overall study: Using 1:1 randomization, the trial assigned patients either to first-line nivolumab followed by ipilimumab (arm A) or to ipilimumab followed by nivolumab (arm B). Maintenance nivolumab was given following each of the two trial sequences. Results and caveats for the whole study, not just this receptor: Larger, independent patient cohorts are needed to validate the response-prediction model that combines TCR metrics and mutation burden.

Points on this clone: Its cognate antigen has yet to be identified. Base qualities are missing; no much larger clone stands one base away.

The immunoSEQ Assay was used to immunosequence TCRbeta CDR3 regions from genomic DNA. Genomic DNA was amplified by bias-controlled multiplex PCR before high-throughput sequencing. For the original study's pipeline: To quantify the absolute abundance of each unique TCRbeta CDR3 region, the sequences were collapsed and filtered. Clonality, defined as 1 minus Pielou's evenness, was calculated using only productive rearrangements. A previously published method was used to identify clones with significantly greater frequencies in on-treatment samples than in baseline samples. Entries here come from immuneACCESS through TCRdb and include only in-frame sequences with V and J called. Some clones fail to appear in such tables; in the studies checked, an unresolved V gene covers under half of the shortfall, and the cause of the remainder is unknown. D and trimming were read from the DNA, whereas the V and J calls and clone size are those reported in that table. In all, the sample holds over 20,000 clones, and 75% to 90% of those were seen once. The ten largest clones take up more than 25% of the sample.

The sample's treatment or condition, from its label and the paper: randomized to nivolumab then ipilimumab (arm A) or the reverse (arm B). None of the trial patients had been given prior DNA-damaging chemotherapy. Live CD3+CD8+ cells negative for CD19 and CD56 were sorted from thawed PBMCs on a FACS Aria II flow cytometer. The samples were obtained from melanoma patients enrolled in CheckMate 064, an open-label, randomized phase II trial testing sequential checkpoint blockade. Peripheral blood mononuclear cells were collected by leukapheresis, purified using Ficoll-Paque, and frozen in human serum containing approximately 9.1% DMSO. Right after sorting, the blood CD3+CD8+ cells were verified to be >95% pure, and DNA extraction followed. The clonotype comes from a human donor with melanoma. Material: CD8+ T cells sorted from blood (inferred from file names), obtained from a patient given nivolumab and ipilimumab in sequence.

CDR3 protein: CATSRVETGGTRYF. The nucleotides are TGTGCCACCAGCAGAGTGGAGACAGGGGGCACTCGGTACTTC. Here the chain combines TRBV15 and TRBJ2-7, with 10 bases in between that match TRBD1. At the junction V is shortened by 1 base and J by 12 bases; bases outside the gene matches: 9. CDR1 and CDR2 are read off the germline V gene (reference sequence) as LNHNV and YYDKDF. The CDR3 starts with the cysteine, ends with the phenylalanine, and has 14 residues. Solely the CDR3 DNA is kept, with 42 bases framed from the first base.